This T cell receptor beta chain comes out of a study of cytomegalovirus exposure and HLA in healthy donors (TCRdb year 2017). With respect to the entire study: According to an earlier analysis of several hundred of the donors, about 179 million T cells yielded 117 million unique TCR beta sequences and more than 250 Gb of sequence data. Approximately 310 gigabases of sequencing data and 75 million to 85 million unique TCR sequences made up an early release that covered about 640 HLA-typed donors. A later genetic analysis used genome-wide SNP genotypes for about 65% of the roughly 670 donors, treating that subset as a discovery cohort. Besides the first cohort of roughly 640 subjects, a separate validation cohort made up of 120 different subjects was used. Alongside the repertoire data, information on donor age, sex, ethnicity and CMV serostatus was compiled. To predict cytomegalovirus infection status, the study brought together high-throughput TCR immunosequencing, statistical association of individual TCRs with disease status, and machine learning. Several DR-DQ haplotypes were handled as single units for association and clustering because linkage in the cohort was strong. Among about 400 genotyped donors of the cohort, an average of around 250,000 unique TCR beta nucleotide sequences was sequenced per donor, of which about 19% were non-productive. To decide whether each TCR beta V gene segment behaved as functional or pseudogenic, an earlier analysis of approximately 620 of the donors relied on high-throughput TCR beta sequencing. Every discovery cohort repertoire had been produced on one sequencing platform. Typing coverage varied by locus: roughly 629-630 donors for A, B, C, DRB1 and DQB1; 522 for DQA1; more than 600 for DPA1; roughly 470 for DPB1. Both class I and class II loci were covered by HLA typing, at four-digit resolution. Rather than drawing on any new phenotypic data, the later analysis identified candidate immune exposures from TCR beta sequences and the way those sequences occurred across donors. To study patterns of TCR occurrence, a later analysis re-analyzed previously published TCR beta repertoires from just over 650 donors and added high-resolution HLA genotyping. The aim of the study was to test whether cataloging public T cell receptors could identify signatures of past pathogen exposure. The genetic ancestry cluster associated with self-reported Caucasian donors included roughly 84% of the approximately 410 genotyped donors. Using immunosequencing, the study profiled T cell repertoires from around 680 subjects and related those repertoires to cytomegalovirus serostatus. The investigation overall reported the following: Several of the top co-occurrence clusters appeared to be linked to parvovirus B19, influenza, CMV and Epstein-Barr virus, according to a later analysis. A further reported finding was that TCR beta sequences accurately predicted the HLA-A and HLA-B alleles for most subjects in the first cohort. In both the original and validation cohorts, the classifier was reported to diagnose cytomegalovirus status with high specificity and sensitivity. Correlated functional status among segregating V segments might be attributable to linkage disequilibrium, but an unknown experimental factor could not be ruled out. Only TCR beta chains were sequenced in this cohort, and the absence of alpha or paired-chain data limited detectable features. V-gene and J-gene trimming of TCR beta chains was associated with a missense DCLRE1C variant in a later genetic analysis, and the association was replicated in an independent cohort. CMV serostatus was the only immune exposure information available for the cohort. In vitro tests confirmed that a few of the cytomegalovirus-associated TCR beta chains recognize cytomegalovirus antigens. A cluster of highly shared sequence variants was judged likely to be a technical artifact of the sequencing pipeline. HLA typing was unavailable for some donors at each locus, so association tests used only the typed subset. According to a later analysis, most CMV-associated TCR beta chains appeared to be HLA-restricted, and the HLA associations seemed to be driven largely by CMV exposure. In a later genetic analysis, fewer N-insertions in productive TCRs were reported among donors in an Asian-associated ancestry cluster than the roughly 710-donor mean. In a later analysis, HLA-associated TCR beta chains showed more clonal expansion and lower generation probabilities than non-associated chains that were equally common. The earlier analysis of approximately 540 of the donors excluded 15 to 20 rarely observed V segments, including chromosome 9 orphons, because counts were too low. Roughly uniform sequencing depth across donors was assumed in presence/absence analyses, although this assumption may not hold. When HLA alleles, especially DR and DQ, strongly co-occurred, attributing TCR associations to individual alleles was difficult. The authors suggested that the approach could potentially be extended to other disease states and immunological phenotypes. Broadly in line with IMGT annotations, most TCR beta V segments showed up in productive rearrangements about 90% or about 30% of the time in an earlier analysis of roughly 590 of the donors. Specific HLA alleles were associated with 15,000 to 20,000 TCR beta sequences at a false discovery rate of 0.05 in a later analysis. A later analysis found that TCR association rates varied across HLA loci, with DRB1 alleles showing the most associated TCRs and HLA-C alleles the fewest. Most TCR sequences were seen in very few donors, while some public TCRs were found in many individuals. A total of 164 TCR beta chains were listed by the study as associated with cytomegalovirus.

As to this clone: Its antigen has not been determined. No much larger clone exists at a distance of one base, and base qualities are not known.

The library was generated by the immunoSEQ multiplex PCR assay. For the multiplex PCR, a mixture combining 60 forward primers for TCR Vbeta segments and 13 reverse primers for TCR Jbeta segments was used. The CDR3 region of rearranged TCR beta genes was amplified from genomic DNA with a multiplex PCR assay. Amplified TCR beta libraries were sequenced as 87-base-pair reads on the Illumina HiSeq System. As for the original processing: Across the roughly 600 repertoires, a later analysis counted some 81 million unique TCR beta chains, roughly 11 million of which were shared by at least two donors. Raw reads were error-corrected and collapsed into unique sequences with a nearest-neighbor algorithm that merged closely related sequences to remove PCR and sequencing errors. To assign V, D and J gene segments, CDR3 sequences were aligned to IMGT reference sequences. For a sequence to be retained, a match of at least six nucleotides to both a V gene segment and a J gene segment was required. Rearrangements were classified as productive when the CDR3 lacked stop codons and remained in frame with V and J, and all other rearrangements were classified as non-productive. CDR3 was defined by IMGT convention, running from the second conserved V-encoded cysteine to the conserved J-encoded phenylalanine. Sequences without an unambiguous match to a single V gene segment were excluded from the earlier analysis of about 600 of the donors. In an earlier analysis of several hundred of the donors, a V segment was called functional when productive rearrangements were above 56.7%, and segregating when the standard deviation between donors exceeded 5%. To diagnose cytomegalovirus status from the catalog of TCR beta chain sequences, a statistical classification framework was built. In a later analysis, TCR nucleotide sequences were compared against IMGT/GENE-DB human TR gene sequences so that V and J genes could be assigned. A later analysis assigned CDR3 sequences and most-parsimonious VDJ recombination scenarios with the TCRdist pipeline. In a later analysis, every TCR beta chain was defined by the combination of its CDR3 amino acid sequence and its V-gene family, and reads without a unique V-gene family were dropped. As a way to deal with suspected cross-contamination and a sequencing artifact, a later analysis dropped roughly 600 nucleotide sequences that were highly shared and had low generation probability. In a later analysis, a clonal expansion index was calculated for each public chain from normalized within-repertoire ranks of inferred template counts. In a later analysis, generation probabilities were computed with a VDJ recombination model fitted to out-of-frame rearrangements, and the resulting probabilities were checked against IGoR. In a later analysis, TCR-TCR, TCR-HLA and TCR-CMV co-occurrence was scored with hypergeometric tests, and a repertoire-size bias correction was applied to TCR pairs. A later analysis estimated false discovery rates by permuting HLA or CMV assignments 20 times. In a later analysis, co-occurring TCRs were grouped with DBSCAN, and TCRdist sequence similarity was added when clustering was performed within HLA-allele-positive subsets. Repertoires with fewer than 30,000 or more than 120,000 public chains were left out of co-occurrence clustering, as were four to six repertoires with anomalous nucleotide sharing. TCRdb's version of the immuneACCESS table is confined to in-frame rearrangements and falls short of the full clone set. An unresolved V gene accounts for under half of the shortfall where checked; the remainder is of unknown origin. For V, J and clone size, that table is used; D and trimming come from the DNA. This sample has more than 95,000 clones in its table, and around 72% of those were observed once. The leading ten clones occupy less than 4.5% of the sample.

In total, approximately 700 healthy bone marrow donors made up the cohort. All cohort members were sampled while nominally healthy, although unrecorded immune exposures were likely present. The donor was CMV seronegative and belonged to the group of 320 or so seronegative cohort members. A peripheral blood sample was provided by each donor, and peripheral blood mononuclear cells were used for TCR beta sequencing. The Qiagen DNeasy Blood Extraction Kit was used to extract genomic DNA from the blood cell samples. The sequenced sample was PBMCs. The clonotype was recovered from a man younger than 40 in good health and CMV-seronegative.

Here is the DNA: TGTGCCAGCAGGCTATACAATGAGCAGTTCTTC. This is translated as CASRLYNEQFF. The chain uses TRBV7-9 and TRBJ2-1; the D gene is unclear. From a lookup of the germline V gene (reference sequence), CDR1 and CDR2 are SEHNR and FQNEAQ. From cysteine to phenylalanine, the CDR3 is 11 amino acids long. Solely the CDR3 DNA is kept, with 33 bases framed from the first base. V is reduced by 6 bases and J by 4 bases, leaving a spacing of 4 bases between them.